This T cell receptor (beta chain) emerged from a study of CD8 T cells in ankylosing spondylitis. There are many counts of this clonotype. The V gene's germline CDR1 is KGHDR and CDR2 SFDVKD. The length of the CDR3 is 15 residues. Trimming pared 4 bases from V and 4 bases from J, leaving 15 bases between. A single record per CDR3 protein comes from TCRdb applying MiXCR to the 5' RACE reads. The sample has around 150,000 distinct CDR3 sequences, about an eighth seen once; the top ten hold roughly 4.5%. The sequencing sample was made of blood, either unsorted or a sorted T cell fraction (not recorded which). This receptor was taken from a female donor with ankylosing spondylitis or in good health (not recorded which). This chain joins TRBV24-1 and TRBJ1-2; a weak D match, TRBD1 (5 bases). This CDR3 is CATSDPGQGFYGYTF. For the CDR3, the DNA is TGTGCCACCAGTGACCCAGGTCAGGGATTCTATGGCTACACCTTC.